Below, 30 T cell receptor beta chains from the same sample are listed, as sequenced in a study of CD8 T cells in Susac syndrome. Roughly 0.5 to 1 ug RNA was reverse transcribed with random hexamers. One entry per CDR3 protein, called by TCRdb with MiXCR from the immunoSEQ multiplex PCR reads. This table has 250,000 to 350,000 distinct CDR3 sequences, 92% appearing once. Sequenced input: CD4+ T cells from PBMCs. The receptor source for this set is a human donor with multiple sclerosis.

CDR3 sequence: CAWSPLGQSNQPQHF. CDR3 DNA: TGTGCCTGGAGCCCCCTTGGACAGAGCAATCAGCCCCAGCATTTT. The chain is built from TRBV30 and TRBJ1-5; tentatively, D is TRBD1 (6 bases). The CDR3 runs 15 residues. V dropped 3 bases and J dropped 1 base, with 13 bases sitting between them. Germline loops: CDR1 GTSNPN, CDR2 SVGIG (reference sequence).

The J gene is TRBJ2-5, the V gene TRBV6-5, with D possibly matching TRBD1 (6 bases). The germline V gene encodes CDR1 MNHEY and CDR2 SVGAGI. Trimming took off 8 bases at V and 2 bases at J, with 12 bases between the two ends. The CDR3 covers 13 residues. The CDR3 is CASQGSLQETQYF. As DNA, the CDR3 is TGTGCCAGCCAGGGGAGTCTACAAGAGACCCAGTACTTC.

V is TRBV4-2 and J is TRBJ2-3; 10 bases line up with TRBD2. From germline, CDR1 is LGHNA and CDR2 YNFKEQ. J lost 14 bases, V lost 0 bases, and 20 bases had no gene match. The CDR3 is 18 residues long. In DNA, the CDR3 is TGTGCCAGCAGCCAAGAGACCTCTATTGGAGCGGGAGGGCGAGGCGGGTATTTT. Encoded protein: CASSQETSIGAGGRGGYF.

This clonotype was observed a single time. This rearrangement joins TRBV20-1 to TRBJ1-1, with D unresolved. The V gene lost 3 bases and the J gene lost 7 bases, with 12 bases spanning the gap. Germline CDR1 and CDR2: DFQATT and SNEGSKA (reference sequence). CDR3 size: 12 residues. DNA for the CDR3: TGCAGTGCTAGGCAGTCGGTAGGTGAAGCTTTCTTT. This gives the protein CSARQSVGEAFF.

The chain uses TRBV6-6 and TRBJ1-5; no clear D. Germline CDR1 is MNHNY and CDR2 is SVGAGI (reference sequence). With 10 bases removed from V and 0 bases from J, the gap between germline ends came to 13 bases. The length of the CDR3 is 14 residues. CDR3 protein: CATLGRYSNQPQHF. CDR3 coding DNA: TGTGCCACCCTTGGAAGGTATAGCAATCAGCCCCAGCATTTT.

The genes are TRBV5-8 and TRBJ2-6; D is uncertain. V lost 0 bases and J 0 bases, leaving 4 bases between the germline ends. This CDR3 has 15 residues. Germline assignment: CDR1 SGHTS and CDR2 YDEGEE. CDR3 bases: TGTGCCAGCAGCTTGGACCCCTCTGGGGCCAACGTCCTGACTTTC. As protein: CASSLDPSGANVLTF.

The chain has TRBV3-1 and TRBJ2-1, with D hard to call. V was trimmed by 1 base and J by 9 bases, leaving 4 bases between them. Germline V gene lookup returns CDR1 LGHDT and CDR2 YNNKEL (reference sequence). The CDR3 length is 11 residues. For the CDR3, the DNA is TGTGCCAGCAGCCAAGCGGGTGAGCAGTTCTTC. This gives the protein CASSQAGEQFF.

The chain combines TRBV7-9 with TRBJ2-5; 11 bases line up with TRBD2. Trimming took 6 bases from V and 4 from J; bases not matched to a gene: 10. Germline lookup yields CDR1 SEHNR and CDR2 FQNEAQ (reference sequence). The CDR3 contains 16 residues. The CDR3 loop is CASRIAGGERGETQYF. The CDR3 bases are TGTGCCAGCAGAATAGCGGGAGGGGAACGCGGAGAGACCCAGTACTTC.

This rearrangement joins TRBV7-2 to TRBJ2-3; TRBD2 is a possible D gene (6 bases). V was trimmed by 6 bases and J by 4 bases, leaving 14 bases between them. In germline, CDR1 is SGHTA, CDR2 FQGNSA. The CDR3 covers 14 residues. For the CDR3, the DNA is TGTGCCAGCAGTTTGAGCGGGTCCTCAGATACGCAGTATTTT. Protein: CASSLSGSSDTQYF.

The chain uses TRBV5-1 and TRBJ1-1; no definite D call. Germline CDR1 SGHRS, CDR2 YFSETQ. The CDR3 spans 14 residues. V was shortened by 5 bases and J by 5 bases, with 16 bases between the two germline ends. The CDR3 sequence is CASSPPSSGTEAFF. CDR3 DNA sequence: TGCGCCAGCAGTCCTCCGTCCTCGGGGACTGAAGCTTTCTTT.

The chain combines TRBV29-1 with TRBJ2-3, with D perhaps matching TRBD2 (7 bases). The germline V and J ends were trimmed by 8 bases and 2 bases, with 14 bases remaining between them. The CDR3 consists of 13 residues. CDR1 SQVTM and CDR2 ANQGSEA come from the germline V gene. CDR3 loop: CSSRGGVTDTQYF. The DNA of the CDR3 is TGCAGCTCCAGGGGAGGGGTCACAGATACGCAGTATTTT.

The chain joins TRBV7-6 to TRBJ1-2; 8 bases are shared with TRBD1. The CDR3 is made up of 13 amino acids. The trim removed 3 bases at V and 7 bases at J, leaving 4 bases unmatched. The germline CDR1 and CDR2 sequences are SGHVS and FNYEAQ. CDR3 sequence (DNA): TGTGCCAGCAGCTTGATGGACAGGGCTGGCTACACCTTC. Its translation is CASSLMDRAGYTF.

This clonotype is a singleton in its sample. The chain employs TRBV5-1 and TRBJ1-5; D is uncertain. The germline V and J ends were trimmed by 0 bases and 3 bases, with 7 bases remaining between them. The germline V gene encodes CDR1 SGHRS and CDR2 YFSETQ. This CDR3 region has 14 residues. DNA for the CDR3: TGCGCCAGCAGCTTGGACGGGAACAATCAGCCCCAGCATTTT. Encoded protein: CASSLDGNNQPQHF.

The chain combines TRBV5-1 with TRBJ1-4, with 9 nucleotides matching TRBD1. In germline, CDR1 is SGHRS, CDR2 YFSETQ. The J segment lost 4 bases and the V segment lost 0 bases, leaving 4 bases of the junction unmatched. This CDR3 contains 16 residues. The CDR3 is CASSLGSGQGNEKLFF. The CDR3 DNA reads as TGCGCCAGCAGCTTGGGATCGGGACAGGGTAATGAAAAACTGTTTTTT.

This clonotype came up a few times. This sequence joins TRBV6-2 or TRBV6-3 and TRBJ2-1; D is tentatively TRBD1 or TRBD2 (5 bases each). From germline, CDR1 is MNHEY and CDR2 SVGEGT. The CDR3 is 15 amino acids. V was trimmed by 6 bases and J by 2 bases, leaving 14 bases between them. CDR3 amino acids: CASRQLGATYNEQFF. In DNA form, the CDR3 reads TGTGCCAGCAGACAACTAGGGGCCACCTACAATGAGCAGTTCTTC.

This clonotype was found once. This chain joins TRBV7-9 and TRBJ1-2; maybe TRBD1 (5 bases). V was pared by 1 base and J by 2 bases, with 14 bases between. Looked up from germline, CDR1 is SEHNR and CDR2 is FQNEAQ (reference sequence). CDR3 size: 16 residues. CDR3 residues: CASSLGPQGANYGYTF. CDR3 DNA sequence: TGTGCCAGCAGCTTAGGGCCCCAGGGAGCGAACTATGGCTACACCTTC.

This chain uses TRBV7-3 with TRBJ1-2; D gene unclear. Germline V lookup: CDR1 SGHTA, CDR2 FQGTGA. This CDR3 is built from 15 residues. V dropped 2 bases and J dropped 0 bases, with 10 bases sitting between them. CDR3 sequence reads: CASSLFGGANYGYTF. CDR3 DNA: TGTGCCAGCAGCTTATTCGGTGGCGCTAACTATGGCTACACCTTC.

This clonotype was counted a single time. The rearrangement joins TRBV20-1 to TRBJ1-2; 8 positions agree with TRBD1. The ends lost 0 bases at V and 0 bases at J; junction bases unmatched: 3. CDR1 and CDR2 (germline): DFQATT, SNEGSKA (reference sequence). The length of the CDR3 is 15 residues. The CDR3 protein is CSARDGTGSNYGYTF. The CDR3 region has the DNA TGCAGTGCTAGAGACGGGACAGGCTCTAACTATGGCTACACCTTC.

V and J are TRBV19 and TRBJ2-7; 7 bases agree with TRBD2. CDR3 length equals 14 residues. CDR1 is LNHDA and CDR2 is SQIVND in the germline V gene (reference sequence). The ends lost 3 bases at V and 2 bases at J; junction bases unmatched: 4. In DNA form, the CDR3 reads TGTGCCAGTAGTATTCCGGGGGGTCCCTACGAGCAGTACTTC. It translates to CASSIPGGPYEQYF.

CDR3 protein: CASSYVYTGELFF. CDR3 nucleotide sequence: TGTGCCAGCAGTTACGTATACACCGGGGAGCTGTTTTTT. This chain connects TRBV6-2 or TRBV6-3 to TRBJ2-2; D gene uncertain. The CDR3 is made up of 13 amino acids. V lost 2 bases, J lost 3 bases, and 4 bases lay in between. Germline-derived CDR1 and CDR2 are MNHEY and SVGEGT.

J is TRBJ2-7 and V is TRBV11-3; the D is unclear. In germline, CDR1 is SGHNT, CDR2 YENEEA. The CDR3 spans 14 residues. Trimming removed 2 bases at V and 0 bases at J, with 8 bases between. The CDR3 sequence is CASSLSMASYEQYF. The CDR3 region has the DNA TGTGCCAGCAGCTTAAGCATGGCCTCCTACGAGCAGTACTTC.

V usage is TRBV10-3 and J usage is TRBJ2-1; 7 bases match TRBD2. Germline CDR1 and CDR2: ENHRY and SYGVKD. This CDR3 is built from 13 residues. The junction had 6 bases not matched to a gene; V was cut back by 4 bases and J by 9 bases. The CDR3 region is CAISGREQGEQFF. The CDR3 nucleotides are TGTGCCATCAGTGGGCGGGAGCAAGGTGAGCAGTTCTTC.

The chain links TRBV6-5 to TRBJ1-1; no clear D gene. V lost 2 bases, J lost 11 bases, and 15 bases lay in between. This CDR3 has 13 amino acids. Germline V gene lookup returns CDR1 MNHEY and CDR2 SVGAGI. The CDR3 region has the DNA TGTGCCAGCAGTTACGAACGCCGGGCGGAGGCTTTCTTT. Protein sequence: CASSYERRAEAFF.

In regard to this clonotype: A junction boundary mismatches the germline segment, possibly from a read error. V gene TRBV4-2 combines with J gene TRBJ1-5, with D perhaps matching TRBD1 (5 bases). Germline assignment: CDR1 LGHNA and CDR2 YNFKEQ. CDR3 length equals 16 residues. The CDR3 is CASSQGTSHANQPQHF. CDR3 coding DNA: TGTGCCAGCAGTCAAGGGACTTCTCACGCCAATCAGCCCCAGCATTTT.

The chain uses TRBV29-1 and TRBJ1-1; TRBD1 might be the D (5 bases). Germline loops: CDR1 SQVTM, CDR2 ANQGSEA. V was shortened by 3 bases and J by 4 bases, with 6 bases between the two germline ends. The CDR3 covers 11 residues. The CDR3 is CSVEGPTEAFF. The DNA for the CDR3 is TGCAGCGTTGAGGGACCCACTGAAGCTTTCTTT.

This clonotype was counted between two and nine times. CDR3 loop: CASSYDSTDTQYF. The CDR3, as DNA: TGTGCCAGCAGTTACGACTCCACAGATACGCAGTATTTT. V is TRBV6-6 and J is TRBJ2-3; D gene unclear. Germline V gives CDR1 MNHNY, CDR2 SVGAGI (reference sequence). The CDR3 covers 13 residues. Trimming stripped 2 bases from V and 2 bases from J, with 5 bases between.

In this sample, this clonotype turned up a few times. The V gene is TRBV7-8, the J gene TRBJ2-7, with no clear D. CDR1 is SGHVS and CDR2 is FQNEAQ in the germline V gene. Deletions cut 1 base from V and 6 bases from J, with 10 bases between. The CDR3 runs to 13 residues. Here the CDR3 reads CASSLDGAGEQYF. The CDR3 region has the DNA TGTGCCAGCAGCTTAGACGGAGCCGGCGAGCAGTACTTC.

The V gene is TRBV27, the J gene TRBJ2-2, with unresolved D. Trimming shortened V by 4 bases and J by 0 bases, and 15 bases separated the two germline ends. The CDR3 has 17 amino acids. CDR1 is MNHEY, CDR2 SMNVEV, per germline (reference sequence). The DNA for the CDR3 is TGTGCCAGCAGTTATATGTTCGGCTCCGCGAACACCGGGGAGCTGTTTTTT. Protein: CASSYMFGSANTGELFF.

The CDR3 nucleotides read TGTGCCAGCAGCCTCAGGGCCAACTATGGCTACACCTTC. This translates into CASSLRANYGYTF. The chain links TRBV5-4 to TRBJ1-2, with D perhaps TRBD1 (5 bases). Trimming took 4 bases from V and 2 from J, leaving 9 bases between them. From germline, CDR1 is SGHNT and CDR2 YYREEE (reference sequence). The CDR3 loop spans 13 amino acids.

V and J are TRBV5-1 and TRBJ1-1; D perhaps matches TRBD1 (6 bases). This CDR3 spans 14 amino acids. The germline CDR1 and CDR2 sequences are SGHRS and YFSETQ. Trimming removed 1 base at V and 4 bases at J, with 11 bases between. CDR3 nucleotides: TGCGCCAGCAGCTTGAGGGGGTCGGCCACTGAAGCTTTCTTT. Translated, it gives CASSLRGSATEAFF.